What follows is one TCR beta chain and its context. This clonotype occurred once. Its antigen remains undetermined. A junction boundary mismatches the germline segment, possibly from a read error. Library preparation was by RACE. Instrument on record: NextSeq 500. During library preparation, unique molecular identifiers were attached to individual cDNA molecules so that TCRs could be counted quantitatively and reproducibly. In the source study's methods: A median of roughly 99,000 TCRs per sample was observed, with a range of about 20,000 to 690,600. The Decombinator software suite was used to annotate the V, J and CDR3 of the TCR reads. To make PS versus PT1 abundance plots, every sample was subsampled to the same number of TCRs (28,000). TCRs were defined as expanded if absent before sensitization and observed at least eight times at the 2-week time point. The public reads were quality trimmed at Q25 with fastp and then assembled into clones with MiXCR by TCRdb, keeping productive beta chains. Entries are consolidated by CDR3 protein sequence, retaining the most common genes and DNA. The authors' filters were not applied to this entry. The sample yields tens of thousands of distinct CDR3 sequences; more than 9% were counted once. The biggest ten clones account for around 15% of the sample.

Reading the label with the study, this specimen's time point is: patch test 2, 6 weeks after DPC sensitization. What this sample's treatment or condition label stands for: therapeutic diphenylcyclopropenone sensitization with weekly scalp DPC. Total RNA was extracted from unfractionated whole blood that had been collected in Tempus Blood RNA tubes. At each patch-test visit, blood was drawn before the patch test was applied. Eligible patients were aged 18 to 70, diagnosed with alopecia, deemed suitable for DPC therapy, and excluded if pregnant. This sample is part of a study of human T cells and chemical hapten exposure (dated by TCRdb to the early 2020s). A note on the overall study: For sensitization, 2% DPC in acetone was applied to a roughly 2 cm by roughly 2 cm area of upper inner arm skin. Each blood RNA sample was used to sequence both TCR alpha and TCR beta chains. Libraries were pooled for sequencing, and per-sample TCR yields varied mainly because of small differences in library volumes within the pool. Patients additionally received weekly therapeutic DPC doses to the scalp throughout the roughly 25-week study period. Patch tests used Finn chambers with 0.01% DPC on the upper back, scored after 6 days by International Contact Dermatitis Research Group standards. This study followed changes in the peripheral blood TCR repertoire in vivo during primary and secondary sensitization of alopecia patients to the hapten diphenylcyclopropenone (DPC). Most of the patients in the cohort were female, and the cohort covered alopecia areata with under or over 50% scalp involvement, alopecia totalis and alopecia universalis. Twenty-nine alopecia patients gave blood for TCR sequencing at one to four time points (pre-sensitization, 2, 6 and 24 weeks). Blood was sampled from patients pre-sensitization (week 0) and at 2, 6 and about 24 weeks after DPC sensitization. Study-wide conclusions, independent of this receptor: Significantly more large CDR3 similarity clusters were formed by expanded TCRs than by pre-sensitization or healthy control sets, consistent with antigen-driven responses. The number of PT1 expanded TCRs positively correlated with patch test score, significant at thresholds 8, 16 and 32 but not 4. Alopecia, a presumed autoimmune disease, was present in all patients, so the immune response of the patients might differ from that of healthy individuals. Repeated subsampling changed both the strength of the expansion versus patch-test correlation and the threshold at which that correlation became significant. DPC sensitization did not change the number of TCRs with a frequency above 1 in 1000, and there was no evidence of changes in global repertoire structure.

The receptor comes from a woman in her twenties or thirties with alopecia areata. Some clones in this sample may be carry-over from other donors' samples. The sample consisted of whole blood, taken in connection with sensitization to the hapten diphenylcyclopropenone (DPC).

The CDR3 here reads CATSDLQWGGSDVAGAADTRYF. The DNA reads TGTGCCACCAGTGATTTGCAATGGGGCGGGTCAGATGTAGCGGGGGCGGCAGATACGCGGTATTTT. Here the chain combines TRBV24-1 and TRBJ2-3; 9 nucleotides in the junction match TRBD2. CDR1 and CDR2 are drawn from the germline V gene: KGHDR, SFDVKD. The CDR3 measures 22 amino acids from cysteine to phenylalanine. The DNA shown is the 66-base CDR3, in frame from base 1.